This TCR beta chain was sequenced during a study of blood T cell repertoires in COVID-19. Study as a whole: Samples taken during acute and convalescent COVID-19 were collected in the United States, Italy and Spain.

Data came from immunoSEQ multiplex PCR; TCRdb stores just in-frame clones and leaves some out. Here the sample spans around 100,000 clones, roughly nine tenths being singletons. This clonotype was sampled from a human donor with active COVID-19. The donor label of this sample is uncertain. The sequencing input was peripheral blood.

The DNA of the CDR3 is TGTGCCAGCAGTAACCCCGCAGGGGCCGCTACTCACTCCTACGAGCAGTACTTC. Protein product: CASSNPAGAATHSYEQYF. The rearrangement links TRBV2 to TRBJ2-7; D perhaps matches TRBD1 (6 bases). CDR1 and CDR2 from the germline V gene are SNHLY and FYNNEI. This CDR3 has 18 residues. V lost 5 bases and J 0 bases, leaving 23 bases between the germline ends.